The 10 T cell receptor beta chains below all came from one sample that was sequenced in a study of OX40 agonist ivuxolimab in advanced cancers. The data were produced by immunoSEQ multiplex PCR, yet TCRdb's version contains in-frame clones alone and is incomplete. In the table there are over 60,000 clones, roughly nine tenths of which are singletons. Sequenced here: CD4+ or CD8+ T cells sorted from blood, sampled in a trial of the OX40 agonist ivuxolimab. These receptors were collected from an adult with an advanced solid tumor such as melanoma, head and neck, liver or kidney cancer.

The chain couples TRBV18 to TRBJ1-1, with D maybe TRBD1 (5 bases). With 3 bases removed from V and 11 bases from J, the gap between germline ends came to 19 bases. CDR3 length: 14 residues. Germline V gives CDR1 KGHSH, CDR2 LQKENI. The CDR3 DNA reads TGTGCCAGCTCACCCGGCGGTTCGGGACTTTTGGCTTTCTTT. Amino acid sequence: CASSPGGSGLLAFF.

The chain links TRBV28 to TRBJ2-7, with TRBD2 identical over 10 bases. The CDR3 consists of 14 residues. Germline CDR1 is MDHEN and CDR2 is SYDVKM. J lost 6 bases, V lost 7 bases, and 9 bases had no gene match. The CDR3 DNA reads as TGTGCCAGCACCCCCGGGACTAGCGCTCTCGAGCAGTACTTC. Translation: CASTPGTSALEQYF.

J is TRBJ2-7 and V is TRBV11-2; D gene unclear. Looked up from germline, CDR1 is SGHAT and CDR2 is FQNNGV. This CDR3 contains 14 residues. V was trimmed by 4 bases and J by 4 bases, leaving 14 bases between them. CDR3 sequence: CASSSLRFQYEQYF. In nucleotides, the CDR3 is TGTGCCAGCAGCTCCCTCAGGTTTCAATACGAGCAGTACTTC.

The chain links TRBV15 to TRBJ1-4; D remains ambiguous. The V gene's germline CDR1 is LNHNV and CDR2 YYDKDF (reference sequence). The CDR3 length is 13 residues. Trimming stripped 4 bases from V and 9 bases from J, with 12 bases between. CDR3 sequence reads: CATSNRDIQKLFF. The CDR3 nucleotides are TGTGCCACCAGCAACCGTGACATTCAAAAACTGTTTTTT. Full variable domain (missing parts from reference TRBV15 and TRBJ1-4): DAMVIQNPRYQVTQFGKPVTLSCSQTLNHNVMYWYQQKSSQAPKLLFHYYDKDFNNEADTPDNFQSRRPNTSFCFLDIRSPGLGDTAMYLCATSNRDIQKLFFGSGTQLSVL.

The chain combines TRBV5-1 with TRBJ2-1; no clear D gene. CDR3 length equals 15 residues. The germline V and J ends were trimmed by 0 bases and 5 bases, with 12 bases remaining between them. CDR1 and CDR2 from the germline V gene are SGHRS and YFSETQ. CDR3 loop: CASSLVLTPNNEQFF. In nucleotides, the CDR3 is TGCGCCAGCAGCTTGGTGCTGACACCCAACAATGAGCAGTTCTTC.

The chain links TRBV5-1 to TRBJ2-7, with TRBD2 as a possible D gene (5 bases). This CDR3 spans 14 amino acids. V lost 4 bases and J lost 3, with 14 bases in between. The germline gives CDR1 SGHRS, CDR2 YFSETQ. CDR3 protein: CASSDRTEFYEQYF. Written as DNA, the CDR3 is TGCGCCAGCAGCGACCGGACTGAATTCTACGAGCAGTACTTC. Filled out from reference TRBV5-1 and TRBJ2-7, the complete variable domain reads KAGVTQTPRYLIKTRGQQVTLSCSPISGHRSVSWYQQTPGQGLQFLFEYFSETQRNKGNFPGRFSGRQFSNSRSEMNVSTLELGDSALYLCASSDRTEFYEQYFGPGTRLTVT.

The sample holds one count of this clone. J is TRBJ2-1 and V is TRBV27; 11 bases are a match to TRBD2. Trimming removed 2 bases from V and 4 bases from J; junction bases left unmatched: 7. The CDR3 has 17 residues. The germline CDR1 and CDR2 sequences are MNHEY and SMNVEV (reference sequence). In DNA form, the CDR3 reads TGTGCCAGCAGTTTAAGACTAGCGGGATCCAAGTACAATGAGCAGTTCTTC. Translated, it gives CASSLRLAGSKYNEQFF.

V and J are TRBV19 and TRBJ1-1; 7 positions match TRBD1. Germline-derived CDR1 and CDR2 are LNHDA and SQIVND (reference sequence). The CDR3 covers 14 residues. J was trimmed by 2 bases and V by 7 bases; bases with no gene match: 7. CDR3 sequence: CASKAGTANTEAFF. The CDR3 DNA is TGTGCCAGTAAAGCCGGGACAGCAAACACTGAAGCTTTCTTT. The variable domain in full, with the rest retrieved from reference TRBV19 and TRBJ1-1, is DGGITQSPKYLFRKEGQNVTLSCEQNLNHDAMYWYRQDPGQGLRLIYYSQIVNDFQKGDIAEGYSVSREKKESFPLTVTSAQKNPTAFYLCASKAGTANTEAFFGQGTRLTVV.

The rearrangement links TRBV19 to TRBJ2-4; perhaps D is TRBD1 or TRBD2 (6 bases each). Trimming removed 3 bases at V and 7 bases at J, with 16 bases between. CDR1 and CDR2 from the germline V gene are LNHDA and SQIVND (reference sequence). The CDR3 is made up of 15 amino acids. The CDR3 coding sequence is TGTGCCAGTAGTATGGGGGGCGCGATGAAGAACATTCAGTACTTC. Translated, it gives CASSMGGAMKNIQYF.

This clone was counted a single time. V usage is TRBV19 and J usage is TRBJ2-5; D not resolved. This CDR3 has 11 amino acids. The V gene's germline CDR1 is LNHDA and CDR2 SQIVND (reference sequence). The V end was cut by 3 bases, the J end by 7 bases, with 6 bases between. CDR3 loop: CASSMMGTQYF. The CDR3 DNA reads TGTGCCAGTAGTATGATGGGGACCCAGTACTTC.